This T cell receptor (beta chain) was sequenced in a study of blood T cells in healthy people across ages. Study-wide results and caveats: Older individuals had lower TCR beta diversity per million T cells (the decline was roughly linear).

Next came a second PCR, run for about 6 to 12 cycles, which used a sample-barcoded 5' primer along with a J-beta primer mix. Each cDNA molecule was tagged by a template-switch adaptor that had 12 random nucleotides. Every sample gave at least 3 million paired-end reads containing CDR3. TCRdb itself ran the 5' RACE reads through MiXCR, one entry per CDR3 protein. Counted here are over 1,300,000 distinct CDR3 sequences, approximately 59% occurring once; the ten biggest clones make up about 6.3%. Germline V lookup: CDR1 MGHDK, CDR2 SYGVNS. The CDR3 contains 16 residues. V gave up 4 bases and J gave up 0 bases, with 13 bases separating them. Comments on this clonotype: The antigen remains undetermined.

This chain joins TRBV25-1 and TRBJ2-4; D possibly corresponds to TRBD2 (5 bases). The sequenced sample consisted of blood. The sequence was collected from a man aged 18 to 35 in good health. The CDR3 region is CASSGVEGRAKNIQYF. The CDR3 bases are TGTGCCAGCAGTGGGGTTGAGGGTCGAGCCAAAAACATTCAGTACTTC. The whole variable domain, filled in from reference TRBV25-1 and TRBJ2-4, reads EADIYQTPRYLVIGTGKKITLECSQTMGHDKMYWYQQDPGMELHLIHYSYGVNSTEKGDLSSESTVSRIRTEHFPLTLESARPSHTSQYLCASSGVEGRAKNIQYFGAGTRLSVL.